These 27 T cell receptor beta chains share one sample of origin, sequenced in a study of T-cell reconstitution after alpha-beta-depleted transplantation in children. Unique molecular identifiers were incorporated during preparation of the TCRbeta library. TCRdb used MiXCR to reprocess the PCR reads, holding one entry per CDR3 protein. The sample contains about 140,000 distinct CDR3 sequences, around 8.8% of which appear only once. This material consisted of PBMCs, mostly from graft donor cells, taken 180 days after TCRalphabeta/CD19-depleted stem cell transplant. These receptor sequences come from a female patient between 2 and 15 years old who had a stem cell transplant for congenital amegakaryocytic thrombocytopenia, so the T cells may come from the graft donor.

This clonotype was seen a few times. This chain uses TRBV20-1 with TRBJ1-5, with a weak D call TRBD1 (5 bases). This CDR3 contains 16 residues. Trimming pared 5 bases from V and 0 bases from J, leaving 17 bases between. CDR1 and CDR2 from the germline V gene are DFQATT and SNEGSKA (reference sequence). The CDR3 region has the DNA TGCAGTGCTGAACACGCAGGGTTAGTTAGCAATCAGCCCCAGCATTTT. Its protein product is CSAEHAGLVSNQPQHF.

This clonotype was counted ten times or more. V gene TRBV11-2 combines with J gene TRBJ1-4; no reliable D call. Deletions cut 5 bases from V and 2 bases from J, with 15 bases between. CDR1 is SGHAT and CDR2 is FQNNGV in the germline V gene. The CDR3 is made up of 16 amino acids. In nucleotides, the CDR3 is TGTGCCAGCAGCGCGACAATTCCGGGCACTAATGAAAAACTGTTTTTT. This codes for CASSATIPGTNEKLFF. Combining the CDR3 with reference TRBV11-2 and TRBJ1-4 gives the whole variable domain EAGVAQSPRYKIIEKRQSVAFWCNPISGHATLYWYQQILGQGPKLLIQFQNNGVVDDSQLPKDRFSAERLKGVDSTLKIQPAKLEDSAVYLCASSATIPGTNEKLFFGSGTQLSVL.

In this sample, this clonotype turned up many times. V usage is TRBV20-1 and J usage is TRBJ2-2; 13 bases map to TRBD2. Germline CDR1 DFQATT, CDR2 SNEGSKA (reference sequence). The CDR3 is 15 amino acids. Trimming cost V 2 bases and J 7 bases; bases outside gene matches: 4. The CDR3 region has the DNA TGCAGTGCTAGAAAGGGACTAGCGGGGATCGGGGAGCTGTTTTTT. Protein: CSARKGLAGIGELFF.

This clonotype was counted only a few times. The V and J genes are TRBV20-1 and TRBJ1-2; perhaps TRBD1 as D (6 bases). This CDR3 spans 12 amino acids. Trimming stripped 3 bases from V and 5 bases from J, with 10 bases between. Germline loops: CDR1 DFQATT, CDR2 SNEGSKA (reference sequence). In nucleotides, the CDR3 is TGCAGTGCTAGTACAGGGCGGTATGGCTACACCTTC. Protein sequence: CSASTGRYGYTF.

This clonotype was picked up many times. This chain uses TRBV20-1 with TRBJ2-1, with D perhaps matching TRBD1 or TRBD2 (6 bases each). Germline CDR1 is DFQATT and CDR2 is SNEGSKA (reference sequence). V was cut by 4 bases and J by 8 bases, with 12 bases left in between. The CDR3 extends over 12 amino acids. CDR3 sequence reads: CSAMRRGDEQFF. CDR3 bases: TGCAGTGCTATGAGGAGGGGGGATGAGCAGTTCTTC.

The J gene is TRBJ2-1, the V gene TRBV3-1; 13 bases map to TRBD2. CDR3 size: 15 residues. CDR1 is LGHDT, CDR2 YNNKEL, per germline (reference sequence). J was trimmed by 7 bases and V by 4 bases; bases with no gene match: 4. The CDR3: CASSLRTSGRNEQFF. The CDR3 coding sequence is TGTGCCAGCAGCCTGAGGACTAGCGGGAGAAATGAGCAGTTCTTC.

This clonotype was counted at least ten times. CDR3 bases: TGCAGTGCAACCGGGACGGGAAATGAAAAACTGTTTTTT. Residues: CSATGTGNEKLFF. The chain has TRBV20-1 and TRBJ1-4, with a tentative D call TRBD1 (5 bases). V lost 6 bases, J lost 5 bases, and 13 bases lay in between. CDR1 is DFQATT and CDR2 is SNEGSKA in the germline V gene (reference sequence). CDR3 length: 13 residues.

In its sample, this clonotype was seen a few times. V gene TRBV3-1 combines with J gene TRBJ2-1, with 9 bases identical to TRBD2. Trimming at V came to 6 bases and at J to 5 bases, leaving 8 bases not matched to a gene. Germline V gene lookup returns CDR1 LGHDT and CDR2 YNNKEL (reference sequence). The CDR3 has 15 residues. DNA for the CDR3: TGTGCCAGCAGACCAAGACTAGCGGTACACAATGAGCAGTTCTTC. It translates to CASRPRLAVHNEQFF.

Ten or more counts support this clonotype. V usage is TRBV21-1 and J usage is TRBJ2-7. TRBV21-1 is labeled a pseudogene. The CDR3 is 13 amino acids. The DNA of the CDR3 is TGTGCCAGCAGCAAATCTGACGGCTACGAGCAGTACTTC. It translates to CASSKSDGYEQYF.

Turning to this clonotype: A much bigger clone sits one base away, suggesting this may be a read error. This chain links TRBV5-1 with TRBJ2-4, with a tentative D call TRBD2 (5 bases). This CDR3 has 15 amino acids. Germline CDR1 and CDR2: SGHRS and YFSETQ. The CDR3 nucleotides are TGCTCCAGCAGCTTGTCCCTAGCTCACAAAAACATTCAGTACTTC. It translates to CSSSLSLAHKNIQYF.

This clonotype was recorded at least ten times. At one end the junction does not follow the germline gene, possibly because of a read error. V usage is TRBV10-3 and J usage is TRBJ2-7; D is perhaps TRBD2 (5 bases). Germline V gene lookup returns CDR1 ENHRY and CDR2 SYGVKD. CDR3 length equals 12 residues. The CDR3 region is CATSTTSYEQYF. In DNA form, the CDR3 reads TGTGCCACCAGTACCACTAGTTACGAGCAGTACTTC.

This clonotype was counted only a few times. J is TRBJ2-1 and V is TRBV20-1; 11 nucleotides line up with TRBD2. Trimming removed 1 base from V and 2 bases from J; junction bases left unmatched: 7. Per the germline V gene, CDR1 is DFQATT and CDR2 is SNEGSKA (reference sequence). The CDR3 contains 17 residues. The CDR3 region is CSARALGLAETYNEQFF. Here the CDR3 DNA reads TGCAGTGCTAGAGCTTTGGGACTAGCGGAAACCTACAATGAGCAGTTCTTC.

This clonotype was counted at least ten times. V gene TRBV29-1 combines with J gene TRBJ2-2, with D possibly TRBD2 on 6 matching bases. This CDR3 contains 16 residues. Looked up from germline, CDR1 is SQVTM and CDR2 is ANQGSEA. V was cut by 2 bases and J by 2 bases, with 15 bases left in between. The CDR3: CSVEHGGPFNTGELFF. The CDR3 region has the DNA TGCAGCGTTGAACACGGGGGACCTTTTAACACCGGGGAGCTGTTTTTT.

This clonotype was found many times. Here the CDR3 reads CASSLLAGEAYEQYF. CDR3 in DNA: TGCGCCAGCAGCTTGTTAGCGGGGGAAGCCTACGAGCAGTACTTC. This chain connects TRBV5-1 to TRBJ2-7; 9 positions agree with TRBD2. This CDR3 contains 15 residues. V lost 1 base, J lost 2 bases, and 4 bases stayed unmatched. Germline-derived CDR1 and CDR2 are SGHRS and YFSETQ.

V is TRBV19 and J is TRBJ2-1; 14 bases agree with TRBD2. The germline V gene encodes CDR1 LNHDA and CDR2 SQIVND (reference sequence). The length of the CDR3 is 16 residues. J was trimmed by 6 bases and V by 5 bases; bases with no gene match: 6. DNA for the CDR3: TGTGCCAGTAGTTTAACGACTAGCGGGAGGGCCAATGAGCAGTTCTTC. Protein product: CASSLTTSGRANEQFF.

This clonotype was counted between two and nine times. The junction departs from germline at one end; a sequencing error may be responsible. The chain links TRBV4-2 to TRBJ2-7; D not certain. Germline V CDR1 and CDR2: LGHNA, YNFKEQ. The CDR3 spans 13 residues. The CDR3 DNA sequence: TGTGCCAGCAGCCAACGTGAAGGCTACGAGCATTACTTC. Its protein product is CASSQREGYEHYF.

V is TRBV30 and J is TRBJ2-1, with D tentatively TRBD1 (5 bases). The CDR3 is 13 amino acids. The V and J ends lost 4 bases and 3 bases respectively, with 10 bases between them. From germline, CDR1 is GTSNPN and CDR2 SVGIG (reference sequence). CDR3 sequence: CAWKPGHYNEQFF. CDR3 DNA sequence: TGTGCCTGGAAGCCAGGACACTACAATGAGCAGTTCTTC.

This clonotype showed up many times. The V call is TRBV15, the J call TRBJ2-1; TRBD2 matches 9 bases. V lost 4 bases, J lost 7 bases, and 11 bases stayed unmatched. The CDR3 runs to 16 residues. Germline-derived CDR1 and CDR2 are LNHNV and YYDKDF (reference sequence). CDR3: CATSKGTSRSQNEQFF. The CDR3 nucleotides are TGTGCCACCAGCAAAGGGACTAGCAGGAGTCAAAATGAGCAGTTCTTC.

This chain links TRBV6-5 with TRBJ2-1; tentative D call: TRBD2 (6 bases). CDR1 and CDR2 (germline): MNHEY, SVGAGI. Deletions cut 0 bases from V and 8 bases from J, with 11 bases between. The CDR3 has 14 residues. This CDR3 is CASSYSSGSDEQFF. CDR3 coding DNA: TGTGCCAGCAGTTACTCTAGCGGCAGCGATGAGCAGTTCTTC.

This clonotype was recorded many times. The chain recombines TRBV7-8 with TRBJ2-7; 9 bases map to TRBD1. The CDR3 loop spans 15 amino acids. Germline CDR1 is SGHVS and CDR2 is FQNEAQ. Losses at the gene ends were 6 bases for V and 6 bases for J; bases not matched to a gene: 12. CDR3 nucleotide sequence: TGTGCCAGCAGGTTACAGGGGGCGCTTCTGGGCGAGCAGTACTTC. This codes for CASRLQGALLGEQYF.

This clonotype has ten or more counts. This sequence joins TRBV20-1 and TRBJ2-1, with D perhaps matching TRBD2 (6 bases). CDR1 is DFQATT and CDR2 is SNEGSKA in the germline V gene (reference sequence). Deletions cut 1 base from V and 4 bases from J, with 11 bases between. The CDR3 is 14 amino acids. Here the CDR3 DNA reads TGCAGTGCTAGAGTCCCGGGACTTTACAATGAGCAGTTCTTC. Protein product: CSARVPGLYNEQFF.

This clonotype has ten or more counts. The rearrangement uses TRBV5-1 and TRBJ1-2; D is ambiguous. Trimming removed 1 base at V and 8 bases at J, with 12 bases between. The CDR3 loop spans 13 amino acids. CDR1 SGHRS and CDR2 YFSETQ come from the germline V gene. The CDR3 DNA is TGCGCCAGCAGCTTGATATCGACCGACGGCTACACCTTC. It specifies CASSLISTDGYTF.

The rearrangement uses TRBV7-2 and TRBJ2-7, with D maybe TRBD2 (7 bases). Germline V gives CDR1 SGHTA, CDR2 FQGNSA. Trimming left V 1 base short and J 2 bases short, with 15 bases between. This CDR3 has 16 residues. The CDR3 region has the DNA TGTGCCAGCAGCTTAGACTCGGGGGGCCCTACCTACGAGCAGTACTTC. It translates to CASSLDSGGPTYEQYF. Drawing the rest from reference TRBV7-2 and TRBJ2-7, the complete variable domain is GAGVSQSPSNKVTEKGKDVELRCDPISGHTALYWYRQSLGQGLEFLIYFQGNSAPDKSGLPSDRFSAERTGGSVSTLTIQRTQQEDSAVYLCASSLDSGGPTYEQYFGPGTRLTVT.

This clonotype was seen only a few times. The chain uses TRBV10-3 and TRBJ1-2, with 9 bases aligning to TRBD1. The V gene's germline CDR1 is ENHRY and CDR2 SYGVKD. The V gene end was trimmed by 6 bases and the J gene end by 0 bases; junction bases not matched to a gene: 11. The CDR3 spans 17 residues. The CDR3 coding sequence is TGTGCCATCAGCGACACGACAGGGGGTCAAACTAACTATGGCTACACCTTC. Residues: CAISDTTGGQTNYGYTF.

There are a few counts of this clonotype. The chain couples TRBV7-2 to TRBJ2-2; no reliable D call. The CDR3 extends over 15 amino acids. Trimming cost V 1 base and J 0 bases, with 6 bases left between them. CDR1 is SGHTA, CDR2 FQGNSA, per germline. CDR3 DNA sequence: TGTGCCAGCAGCTTAGTACAATCGAACACCGGGGAGCTGTTTTTT. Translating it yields CASSLVQSNTGELFF. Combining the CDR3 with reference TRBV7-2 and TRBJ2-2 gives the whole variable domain GAGVSQSPSNKVTEKGKDVELRCDPISGHTALYWYRQSLGQGLEFLIYFQGNSAPDKSGLPSDRFSAERTGGSVSTLTIQRTQQEDSAVYLCASSLVQSNTGELFFGEGSRLTVL.

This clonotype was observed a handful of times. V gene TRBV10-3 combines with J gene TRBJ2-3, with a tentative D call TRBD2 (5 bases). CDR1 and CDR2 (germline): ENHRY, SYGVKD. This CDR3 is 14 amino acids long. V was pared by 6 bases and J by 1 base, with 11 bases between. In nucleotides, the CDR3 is TGTGCCATCAGCCTAGACGGGGGCACAGATACGCAGTATTTT. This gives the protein CAISLDGGTDTQYF.

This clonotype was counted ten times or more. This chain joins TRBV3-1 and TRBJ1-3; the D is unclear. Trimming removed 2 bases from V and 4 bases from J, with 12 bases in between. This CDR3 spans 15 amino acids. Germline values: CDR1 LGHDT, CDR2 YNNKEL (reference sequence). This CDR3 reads CASSQPLGPGNTIYF. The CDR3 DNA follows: TGTGCCAGCAGCCAACCGCTAGGACCCGGAAACACCATATATTTT.